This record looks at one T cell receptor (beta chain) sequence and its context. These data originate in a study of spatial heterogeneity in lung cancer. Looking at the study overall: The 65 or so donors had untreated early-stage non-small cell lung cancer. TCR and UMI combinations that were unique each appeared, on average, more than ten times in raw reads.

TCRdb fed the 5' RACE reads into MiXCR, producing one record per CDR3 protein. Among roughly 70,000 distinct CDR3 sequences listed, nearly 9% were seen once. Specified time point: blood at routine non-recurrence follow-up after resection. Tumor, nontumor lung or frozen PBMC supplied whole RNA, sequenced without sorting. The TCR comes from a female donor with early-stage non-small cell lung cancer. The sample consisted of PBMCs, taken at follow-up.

The CDR3, as DNA: TGTGCCAGCAGCACTCGCACTGAAGGGACGGCCTCCTACGAGCAGTACTTC. This encodes CASSTRTEGTASYEQYF. The rearrangement links TRBV21-1 to TRBJ2-7; the DNA was not used to check the table's D call, TRBD2. TRBV21-1 is described as a pseudogene. The CDR3 runs to 17 residues.